A single TCR beta chain is shown here with its context. The antigen remains unidentified. This CDR3 region has 16 residues. Between the trimmed V and J ends, which lost 0 bases and 1 base, there was a span of 12 bases. Germline CDR1 and CDR2: MNHEY and SVGEGT. The source of the sample is a study of T cell repertoires in cytomegalovirus infection. Across the study: TCR beta signatures that were public indicated CMV infection and matching HLA type.

TCRdb processed the reads anew with MiXCR; each CDR3 protein has one entry. The table includes fewer than 700,000 distinct CDR3 sequences, 20% to 25% detected once. Study-level points and caveats: Cumulative frequency (of public TCR beta family members) identified carriers of CMV plus the relevant HLA. Dominant in the ex vivo response were TCR beta clonotypes restricted by HLA-C and specific for CMV.

The chain is built from TRBV6-2 or TRBV6-3 and TRBJ1-1, with D possibly being TRBD1 (5 bases). Sequencing was done on a sample of CD8+ T cells from PBMCs. This receptor was taken from a human donor in good health (CMV status not recorded). Some clones in this sample may be carry-over from other donors' samples. In DNA form, the CDR3 reads TGTGCCAGCAGTTACTCGACTGAGGGGCCGAACACTGAAGCTTTCTTT. Encoded protein: CASSYSTEGPNTEAFF.